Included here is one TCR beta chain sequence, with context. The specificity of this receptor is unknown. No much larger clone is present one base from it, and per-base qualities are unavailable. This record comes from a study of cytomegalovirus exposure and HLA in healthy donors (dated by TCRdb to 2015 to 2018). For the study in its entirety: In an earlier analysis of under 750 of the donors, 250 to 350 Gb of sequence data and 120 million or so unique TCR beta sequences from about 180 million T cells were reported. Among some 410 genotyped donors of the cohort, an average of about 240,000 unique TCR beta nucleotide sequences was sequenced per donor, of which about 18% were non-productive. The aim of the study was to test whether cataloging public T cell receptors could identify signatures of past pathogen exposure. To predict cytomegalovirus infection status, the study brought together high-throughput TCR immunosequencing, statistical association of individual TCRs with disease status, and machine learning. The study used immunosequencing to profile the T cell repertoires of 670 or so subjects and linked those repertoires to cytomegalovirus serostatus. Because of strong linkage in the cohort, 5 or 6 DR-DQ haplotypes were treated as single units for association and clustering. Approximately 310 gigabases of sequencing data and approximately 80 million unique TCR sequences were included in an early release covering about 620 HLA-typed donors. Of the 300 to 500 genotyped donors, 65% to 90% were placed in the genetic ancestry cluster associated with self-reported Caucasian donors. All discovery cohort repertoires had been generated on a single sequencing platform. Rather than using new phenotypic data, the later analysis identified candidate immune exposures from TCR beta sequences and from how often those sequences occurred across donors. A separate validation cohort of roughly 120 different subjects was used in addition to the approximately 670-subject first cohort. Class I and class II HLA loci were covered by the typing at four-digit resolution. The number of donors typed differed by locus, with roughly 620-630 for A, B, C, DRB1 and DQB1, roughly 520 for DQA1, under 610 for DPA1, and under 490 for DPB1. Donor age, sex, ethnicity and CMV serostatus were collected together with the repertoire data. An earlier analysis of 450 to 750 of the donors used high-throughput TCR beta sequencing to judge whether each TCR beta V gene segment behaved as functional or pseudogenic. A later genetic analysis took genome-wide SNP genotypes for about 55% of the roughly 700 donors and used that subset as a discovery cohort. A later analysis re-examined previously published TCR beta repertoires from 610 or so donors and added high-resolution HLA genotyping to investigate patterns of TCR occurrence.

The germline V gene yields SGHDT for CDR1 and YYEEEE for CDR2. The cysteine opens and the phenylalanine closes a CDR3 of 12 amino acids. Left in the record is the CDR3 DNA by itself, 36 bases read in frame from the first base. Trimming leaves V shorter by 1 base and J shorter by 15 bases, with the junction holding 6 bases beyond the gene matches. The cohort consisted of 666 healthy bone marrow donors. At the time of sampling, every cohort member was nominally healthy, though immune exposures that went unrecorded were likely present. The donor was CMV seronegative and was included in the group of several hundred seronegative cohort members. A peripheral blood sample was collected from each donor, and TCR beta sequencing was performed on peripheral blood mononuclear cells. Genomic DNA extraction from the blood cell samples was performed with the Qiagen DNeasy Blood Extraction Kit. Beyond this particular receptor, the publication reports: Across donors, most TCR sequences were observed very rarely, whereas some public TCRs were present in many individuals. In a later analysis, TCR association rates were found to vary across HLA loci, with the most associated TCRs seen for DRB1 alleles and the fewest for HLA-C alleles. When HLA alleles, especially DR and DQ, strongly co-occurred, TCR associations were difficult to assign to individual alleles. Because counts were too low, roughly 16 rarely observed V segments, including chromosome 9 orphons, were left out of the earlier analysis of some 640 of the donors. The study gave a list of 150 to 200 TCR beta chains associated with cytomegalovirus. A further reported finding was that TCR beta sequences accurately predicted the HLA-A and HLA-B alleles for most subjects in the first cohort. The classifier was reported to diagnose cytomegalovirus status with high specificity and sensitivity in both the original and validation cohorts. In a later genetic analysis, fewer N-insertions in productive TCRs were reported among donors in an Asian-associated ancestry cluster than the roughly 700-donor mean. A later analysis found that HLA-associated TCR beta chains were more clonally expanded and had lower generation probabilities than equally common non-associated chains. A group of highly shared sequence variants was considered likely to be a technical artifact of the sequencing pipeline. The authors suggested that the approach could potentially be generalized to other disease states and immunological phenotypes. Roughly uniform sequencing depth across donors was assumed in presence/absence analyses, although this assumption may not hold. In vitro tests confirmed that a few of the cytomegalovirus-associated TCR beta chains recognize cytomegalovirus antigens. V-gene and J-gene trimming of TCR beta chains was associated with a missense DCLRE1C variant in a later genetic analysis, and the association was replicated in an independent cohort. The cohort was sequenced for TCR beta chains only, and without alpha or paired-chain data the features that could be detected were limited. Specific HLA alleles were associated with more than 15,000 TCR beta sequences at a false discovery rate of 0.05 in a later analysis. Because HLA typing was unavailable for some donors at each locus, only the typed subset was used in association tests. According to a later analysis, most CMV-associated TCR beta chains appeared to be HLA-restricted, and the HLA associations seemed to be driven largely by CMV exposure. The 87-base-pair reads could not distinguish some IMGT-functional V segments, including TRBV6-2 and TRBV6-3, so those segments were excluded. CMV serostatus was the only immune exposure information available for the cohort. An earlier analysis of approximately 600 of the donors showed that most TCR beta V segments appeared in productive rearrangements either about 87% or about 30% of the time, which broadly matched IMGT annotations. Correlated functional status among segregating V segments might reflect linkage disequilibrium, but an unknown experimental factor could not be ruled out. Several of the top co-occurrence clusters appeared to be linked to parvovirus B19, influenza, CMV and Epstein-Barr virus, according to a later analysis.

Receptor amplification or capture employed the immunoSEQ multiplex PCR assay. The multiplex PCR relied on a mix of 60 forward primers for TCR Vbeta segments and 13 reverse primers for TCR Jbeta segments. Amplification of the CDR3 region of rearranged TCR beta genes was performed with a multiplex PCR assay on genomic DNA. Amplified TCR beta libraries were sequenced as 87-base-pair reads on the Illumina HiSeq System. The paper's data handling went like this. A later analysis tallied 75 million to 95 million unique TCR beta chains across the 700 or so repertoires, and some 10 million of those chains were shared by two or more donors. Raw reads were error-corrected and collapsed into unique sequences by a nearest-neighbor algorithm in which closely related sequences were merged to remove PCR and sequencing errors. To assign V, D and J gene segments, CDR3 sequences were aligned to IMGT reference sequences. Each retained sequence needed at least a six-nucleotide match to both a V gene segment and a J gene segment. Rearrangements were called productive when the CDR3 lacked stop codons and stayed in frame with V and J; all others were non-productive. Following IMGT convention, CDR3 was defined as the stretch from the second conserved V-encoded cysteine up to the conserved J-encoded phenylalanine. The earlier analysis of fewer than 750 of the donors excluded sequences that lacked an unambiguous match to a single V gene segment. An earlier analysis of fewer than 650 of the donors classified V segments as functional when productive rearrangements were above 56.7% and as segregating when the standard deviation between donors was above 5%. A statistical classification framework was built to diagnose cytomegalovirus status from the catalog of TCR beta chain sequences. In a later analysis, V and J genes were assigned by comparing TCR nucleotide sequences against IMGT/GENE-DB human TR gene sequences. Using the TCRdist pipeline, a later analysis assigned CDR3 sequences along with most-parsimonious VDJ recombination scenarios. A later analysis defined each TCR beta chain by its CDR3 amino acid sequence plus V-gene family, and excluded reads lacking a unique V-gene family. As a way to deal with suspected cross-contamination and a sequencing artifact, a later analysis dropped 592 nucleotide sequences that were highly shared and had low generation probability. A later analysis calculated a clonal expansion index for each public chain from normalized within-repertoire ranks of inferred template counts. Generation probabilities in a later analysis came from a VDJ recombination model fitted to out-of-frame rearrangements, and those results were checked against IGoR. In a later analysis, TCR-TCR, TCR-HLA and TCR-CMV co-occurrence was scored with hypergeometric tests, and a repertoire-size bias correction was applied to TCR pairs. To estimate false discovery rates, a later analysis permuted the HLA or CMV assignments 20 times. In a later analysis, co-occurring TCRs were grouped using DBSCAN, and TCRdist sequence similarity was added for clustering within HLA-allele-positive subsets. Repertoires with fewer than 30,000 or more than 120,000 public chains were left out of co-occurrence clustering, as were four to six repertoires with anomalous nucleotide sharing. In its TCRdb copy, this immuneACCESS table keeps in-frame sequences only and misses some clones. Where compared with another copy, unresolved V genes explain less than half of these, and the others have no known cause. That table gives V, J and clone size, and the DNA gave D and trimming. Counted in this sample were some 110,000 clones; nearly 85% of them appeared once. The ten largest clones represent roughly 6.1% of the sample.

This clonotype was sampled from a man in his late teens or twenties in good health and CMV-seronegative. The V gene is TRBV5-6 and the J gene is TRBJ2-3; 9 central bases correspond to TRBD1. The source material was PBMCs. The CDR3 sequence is CASSLWGQGHYF. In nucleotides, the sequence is TGTGCCAGCAGCTTGTGGGGACAGGGCCATTATTTT. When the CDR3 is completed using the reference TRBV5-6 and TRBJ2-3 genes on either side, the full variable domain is DAGVTQSPTHLIKTRGQQVTLRCSPKSGHDTVSWYQQALGQGPQFIFQYYEEEERQRGNFPDRFSGHQFPNYSSELNVNALLLGDSALYLCASSLWGQGHYFGPGTRLTVL.